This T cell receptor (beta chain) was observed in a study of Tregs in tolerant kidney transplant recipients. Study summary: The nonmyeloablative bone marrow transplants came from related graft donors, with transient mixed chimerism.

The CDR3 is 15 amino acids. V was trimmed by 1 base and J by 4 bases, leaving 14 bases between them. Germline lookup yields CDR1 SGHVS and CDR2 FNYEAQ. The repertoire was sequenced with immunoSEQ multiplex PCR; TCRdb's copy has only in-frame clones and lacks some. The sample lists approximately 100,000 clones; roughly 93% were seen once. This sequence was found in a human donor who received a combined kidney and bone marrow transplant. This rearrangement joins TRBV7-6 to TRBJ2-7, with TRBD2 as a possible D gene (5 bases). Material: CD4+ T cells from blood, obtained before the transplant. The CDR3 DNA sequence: TGTGCCAGCAGCTTAGAGTCCAGCGGACCATACGAGCAGTACTTC. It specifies CASSLESSGPYEQYF.